This TCR beta chain came from a study of T cells in Graves' hyperthyroidism and ophthalmopathy. Study results and caveats: Within blood appeared most thyroid clonotypes that had expanded above 0.001.

The CDR3 regions of TCR beta were amplified from RNA transcripts. HTBI primers drove first-round RT-PCR of the TCR CDR3. From the multiplex PCR reads, TCRdb called clonotypes with MiXCR, one entry per CDR3 protein. The sample has about 700,000 distinct CDR3 sequences; 45% are singletons. Per the germline V gene, CDR1 is MNHEY and CDR2 is SVGAGI. CDR3 length: 13 amino acids. J lost 8 bases, V lost 0 bases, and 3 bases had no gene match. This clonotype was counted a few times. No antigen is known for it. The J gene is TRBJ1-2, the V gene TRBV6-5; 7 bases match TRBD1. Sequenced: peripheral blood or thyroid tissue (not recorded which). This sequence originates from an adult man with Graves' disease, either hyperthyroidism or ophthalmopathy (not recorded which). The CDR3 sequence: CASSYSDRDGYTF. The CDR3 DNA is TGTGCCAGCAGTTACTCAGACAGGGACGGCTACACCTTC.